This entry lists 2 T cell receptor beta chains sequenced from one sample in a study of blood T cell repertoires in COVID-19. Here immunoSEQ multiplex PCR was the method, and the copy in TCRdb shows in-frame clones only, minus some. The sample lists around 170,000 clones, approximately 79% seen once, with 3% in the top ten. Material: peripheral blood. These receptors came from a woman older than 75 with acute or convalescent COVID-19.

The chain links TRBV6-5 to TRBJ2-7; 8 bases map to TRBD1. Losses at the gene ends were 4 bases for V and 0 bases for J; bases not matched to a gene: 5. Germline CDR1 reads MNHEY; CDR2 reads SVGAGI. This CDR3 is 15 amino acids long. Here the CDR3 reads CASSFNGQGSYEQYF. In DNA form, the CDR3 reads TGTGCCAGCAGTTTTAACGGACAGGGCTCCTACGAGCAGTACTTC.

This clone was counted between two and nine times. The chain joins TRBV4-2 to TRBJ1-1, with D hard to call. The CDR3 extends over 16 amino acids. Trimming left V 1 base short and J 4 bases short, with 16 bases between. Looked up from germline, CDR1 is LGHNA and CDR2 is YNFKEQ. The DNA for the CDR3 is TGTGCCAGCAGCCAAGCGAGGTGGAGGGTAGGCACTGAAGCTTTCTTT. It encodes CASSQARWRVGTEAFF.